Only a few counts were recorded for the clone carrying this TCR beta chain. The assay was immunoSEQ multiplex PCR, and TCRdb's table has in-frame clones only and misses some. Counted here are 50,000 to 70,000 clones, approximately 85% occurring once; the ten biggest clones make up approximately 3.8%. This specimen belongs to a study of control samples from healthy donors and cancer patients. The ends were cut back, 6 bases at V and 0 bases at J, with 12 bases in the middle. CDR3 length equals 14 residues. Germline V gene lookup returns CDR1 MNHEY and CDR2 SVGAGI. The chain combines TRBV6-5 with TRBJ2-7, with a possible D match to TRBD1 (5 bases). Input material: blood. This receptor was identified in a man between 45 and 60 years old in good health. DNA for the CDR3: TGTGCCAGCAGGCCAACAGGTAGCTCCTACGAGCAGTACTTC. It specifies CASRPTGSSYEQYF.